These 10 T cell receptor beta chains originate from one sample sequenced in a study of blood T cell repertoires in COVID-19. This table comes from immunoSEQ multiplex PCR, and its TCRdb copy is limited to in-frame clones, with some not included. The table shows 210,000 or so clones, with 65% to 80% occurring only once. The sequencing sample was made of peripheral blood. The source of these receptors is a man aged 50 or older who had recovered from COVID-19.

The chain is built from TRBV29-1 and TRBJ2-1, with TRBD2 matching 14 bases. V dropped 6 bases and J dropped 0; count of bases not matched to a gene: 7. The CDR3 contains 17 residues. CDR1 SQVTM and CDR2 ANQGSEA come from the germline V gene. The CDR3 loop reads CSVAGLAGASSYNEQFF. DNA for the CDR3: TGCAGCGTCGCGGGACTAGCGGGGGCCAGCTCCTACAATGAGCAGTTCTTC.

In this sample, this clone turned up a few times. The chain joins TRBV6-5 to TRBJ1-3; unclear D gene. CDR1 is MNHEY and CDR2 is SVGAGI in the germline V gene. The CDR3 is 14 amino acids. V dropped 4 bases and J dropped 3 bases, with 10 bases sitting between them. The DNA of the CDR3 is TGTGCCAGCAGTTCACGGGGATTTGGAAACACCATATATTTT. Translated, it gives CASSSRGFGNTIYF.

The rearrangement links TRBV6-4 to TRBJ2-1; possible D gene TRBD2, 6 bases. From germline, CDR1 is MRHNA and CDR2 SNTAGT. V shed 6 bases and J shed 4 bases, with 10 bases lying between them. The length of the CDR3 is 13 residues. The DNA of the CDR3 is TGTGCCAGCAGCAACGGGGGTTACAATGAGCAGTTCTTC. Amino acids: CASSNGGYNEQFF.

The CDR3 region has the DNA TGTGCCACCAGTGACCCACCCACTAGCGGGAAAGAGACCCAGTACTTC. Translated: CATSDPPTSGKETQYF. This chain connects TRBV24-1 to TRBJ2-5, with 10 bases lining up with TRBD2. This CDR3 comprises 16 residues. J gave up 3 bases and V 4 bases, and 7 bases lay outside the gene matches. The germline CDR1 and CDR2 sequences are KGHDR and SFDVKD.

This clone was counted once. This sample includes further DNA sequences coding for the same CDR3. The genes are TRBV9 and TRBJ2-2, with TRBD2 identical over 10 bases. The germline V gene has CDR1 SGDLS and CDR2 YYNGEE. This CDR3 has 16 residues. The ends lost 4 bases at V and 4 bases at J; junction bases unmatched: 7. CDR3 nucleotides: TGTGCCAGCAGCCCCCTAGCGGGAGTTGGCACCGGGGAGCTGTTTTTT. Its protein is CASSPLAGVGTGELFF.

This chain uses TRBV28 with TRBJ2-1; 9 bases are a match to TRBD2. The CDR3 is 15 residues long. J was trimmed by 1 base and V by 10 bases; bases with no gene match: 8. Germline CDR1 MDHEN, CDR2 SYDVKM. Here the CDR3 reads CATKTSGNSYNEQFF. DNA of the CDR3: TGTGCCACCAAGACTAGCGGCAATTCCTACAATGAGCAGTTCTTC. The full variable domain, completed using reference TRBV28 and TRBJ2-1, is DVKVTQSSRYLVKRTGEKVFLECVQDMDHENMFWYRQDPGLGLRLIYFSYDVKMKEKGDIPEGYSVSREKKERFSLILESASTNQTSMYLCATKTSGNSYNEQFFGPGTRLTVL.

The CDR3 region is CAWRKGQGTTEAFF. CDR3 sequence (DNA): TGTGCCTGGCGAAAGGGACAGGGAACTACTGAAGCTTTCTTT. The genes are TRBV30 and TRBJ1-1; the match to TRBD1 covers 9 bases. The germline V gene encodes CDR1 GTSNPN and CDR2 SVGIG (reference sequence). The CDR3 contains 14 residues. Trimming removed 5 bases from V and 5 bases from J; junction bases left unmatched: 9.

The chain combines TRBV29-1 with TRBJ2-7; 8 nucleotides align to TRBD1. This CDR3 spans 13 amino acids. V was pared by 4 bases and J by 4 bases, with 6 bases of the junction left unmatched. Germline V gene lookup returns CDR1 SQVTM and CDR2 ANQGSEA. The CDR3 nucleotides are TGCAGCGTTGGGACAGGGCTTTTTTACGAGCAGTACTTC. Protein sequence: CSVGTGLFYEQYF.

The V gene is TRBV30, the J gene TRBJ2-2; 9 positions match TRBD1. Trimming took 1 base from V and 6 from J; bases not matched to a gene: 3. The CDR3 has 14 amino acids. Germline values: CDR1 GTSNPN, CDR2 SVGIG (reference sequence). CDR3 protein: CAWSAGTGPGELFF. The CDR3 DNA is TGTGCCTGGAGTGCGGGGACAGGGCCCGGGGAGCTGTTTTTT. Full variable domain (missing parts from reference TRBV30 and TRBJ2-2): SQTIHQWPATLVQPVGSPLSLECTVEGTSNPNLYWYRQAAGRGLQLLFYSVGIGQISSEVPQNLSASRPQDRQFILSSKKLLLSDSGFYLCAWSAGTGPGELFFGEGSRLTVL.

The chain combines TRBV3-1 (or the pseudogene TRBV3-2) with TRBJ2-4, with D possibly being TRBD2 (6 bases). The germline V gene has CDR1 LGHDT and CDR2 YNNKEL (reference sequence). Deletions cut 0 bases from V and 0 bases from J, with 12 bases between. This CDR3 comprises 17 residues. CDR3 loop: CASSQDYVGLAKNIQYF. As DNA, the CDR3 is TGTGCCAGCAGCCAAGATTATGTGGGACTAGCCAAAAACATTCAGTACTTC.